This T cell receptor beta chain was captured in a study of blood T cell repertoires in COVID-19. The wider study: Sites in the United States, Italy and Spain provided acute and convalescent COVID-19 samples. PBMCs, B-cell-depleted T cells, or T cells provided the cDNA or gDNA that made up the material.

Assay used: immunoSEQ multiplex PCR; TCRdb lists only in-frame clones, some missing. The sample carries about 270,000 clones, 88% recorded once. The study drew participants aged about 18 to 89 years from approximately 25 US areas. What the recovered Cohort 3 donors had was two negative PCRs, clearance, or symptom resolution. V lost 4 bases, J lost 4 bases, and 6 bases stayed unmatched. Germline CDR1 LGHNA, CDR2 YNFKEQ. The CDR3 totals 15 residues. This chain joins TRBV4-2 and TRBJ2-5; 10 nucleotides align to TRBD1. Material for sequencing was PBMCs or T cells enriched from blood (not recorded which). This TCR was sampled from a woman between 50 and 59 years old who had recovered from COVID-19. The CDR3 DNA follows: TGTGCCAGCAGCCGCGACAGGGGGCGCGGAGAGACCCAGTACTTC. Translating gives CASSRDRGRGETQYF.